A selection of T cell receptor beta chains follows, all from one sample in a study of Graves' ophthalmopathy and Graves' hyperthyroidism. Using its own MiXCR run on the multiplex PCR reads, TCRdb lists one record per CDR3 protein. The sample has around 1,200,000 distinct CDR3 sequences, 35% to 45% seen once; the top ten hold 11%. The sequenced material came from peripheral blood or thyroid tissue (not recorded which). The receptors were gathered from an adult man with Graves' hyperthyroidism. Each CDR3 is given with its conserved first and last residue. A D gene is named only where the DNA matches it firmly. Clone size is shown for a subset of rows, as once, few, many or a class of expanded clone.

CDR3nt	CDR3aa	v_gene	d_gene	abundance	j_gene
TGCGCCAGCAGCCCCACACCGCCAGGGACCTCCTACGAGCAGTACTTC	CASSPTPPGTSYEQYF	TRBV4-1	NA	NA	TRBJ2-7
TGCGCCAGCAGCTTTGCCCGAAGTGGTGGCTACACCTTC	CASSFARSGGYTF	TRBV5-1	NA	many	TRBJ1-2
TGTGCCAGCAGTTACTCGGCCCAGCCAGAGACCCAGTACTTC	CASSYSAQPETQYF	TRBV6-5	NA	NA	TRBJ2-5
TGCAGTGCCCTCGGGTCCTACACCGGGGAGCTGTTTTTT	CSALGSYTGELFF	TRBV20-1	NA	few	TRBJ2-2
TGTGCCAGCAGATCCGACAGTGTGCCCTACGAGCAGTACTTC	CASRSDSVPYEQYF	TRBV7-9	NA	NA	TRBJ2-7
TGCAGTGCTAGAGACACAAACAGGGGAGGCTATCGACAGCCCCAGCATTTT	CSARDTNRGGYRQPQHF	TRBV20-1	TRBD1	many	TRBJ1-5
TGTGCCAGCAGACTCCTCAGGGGGGCGAACACTGAAGCTTTCTTT	CASRLLRGANTEAFF	TRBV12-3/TRBV12-4	TRBD1	many	TRBJ1-1
TGCAGTGCTAGAGAGGCAGGGATGAACACTGAAGCTTTCTTT	CSAREAGMNTEAFF	TRBV20-1	NA	many	TRBJ1-1
TGCAGTGCTATTGACAGGGTGTGGAAGACCCAGTACTTC	CSAIDRVWKTQYF	TRBV20-1	TRBD1	few	TRBJ2-5
TGTGCCAGCCAACTAGCGGGAGGGGAGACCCAGTACTTC	CASQLAGGETQYF	TRBV7-2	TRBD2	NA	TRBJ2-5
TGTGCCAGCAGTTTTTTAGGGCGGGAGGGCCGCGAGCAGCACTTC	CASSFLGREGREQHF	TRBV12-3/TRBV12-4	TRBD2	NA	TRBJ2-7
TGTGCCAGCAGTTACGTGTGGTTAACAGGAAAGAACACTGAAGCTTTCTTT	CASSYVWLTGKNTEAFF	TRBV6-5	NA	few	TRBJ1-1
TGTGCCAGCAGTTCGGCCTACATGGACAGTAACTATGGCTACACCTTC	CASSSAYMDSNYGYTF	TRBV27	NA	NA	TRBJ1-2
TGCAGCGTTGCGGTGGGACTAGCGGGGGATGAGCAGTACTTC	CSVAVGLAGDEQYF	TRBV29-1	TRBD2	NA	TRBJ2-7
TGTGCCATCAGGGGGGAACGGGGGCAACCCATCTCTGGGGCCAACGTCCTGACTTTC	CAIRGERGQPISGANVLTF	TRBV10-3	NA	many	TRBJ2-6
TGCAGCGTTGAGACGGGGGTTGGCGAGCAGTACTTC	CSVETGVGEQYF	TRBV29-1	NA	many	TRBJ2-7
TGTGCCAGCAGCCCCCGCGTGGGGGTCCATGGCTACACCTTC	CASSPRVGVHGYTF	TRBV7-9	NA	many	TRBJ1-2
TGTGCCAGCAGTCCCCAACCCGGGACAGAGTTTGAAGCTTTCTTT	CASSPQPGTEFEAFF	TRBV12-3/TRBV12-4	TRBD1	NA	TRBJ1-1
TGTGCCAGCAGTTCCTGGTCCGGGGAGCTGTTTTTT	CASSSWSGELFF	TRBV7-8	NA	NA	TRBJ2-2
TGTGCCACCAGCAGAGATGGAATGGTGCGGGAGCAGTACTTC	CATSRDGMVREQYF	TRBV15	NA	NA	TRBJ2-7
TGTGCCAGCAGTCTAGCGGGATGGGCGCAGTACTTC	CASSLAGWAQYF	TRBV25-1	TRBD2	NA	TRBJ2-7
TGTGCCAGCAGTCCCGGGACTAGAGGGGCGAACGAGCAGTACTTC	CASSPGTRGANEQYF	TRBV12-3/TRBV12-4	TRBD2	NA	TRBJ2-7
TGTGCCAGCAGTCCCCGGCGGGGTAGCGCAGATACGCAGTATTTT	CASSPRRGSADTQYF	TRBV2	NA	NA	TRBJ2-3
TGTGCCACCAGCAGAGATCTGAGCGGGGGGGGGCTCCAAGAGACCCAGTACTTC	CATSRDLSGGGLQETQYF	TRBV15	TRBD2	many	TRBJ2-5
TGTGCCAGCAGCTTAGGCGGGGCCTCGAACACTGAAGCTTTCTTT	CASSLGGASNTEAFF	TRBV7-6	NA	many	TRBJ1-1
TGTGCCAGCAGCCATGGCGAGGGCAGTGAAGCTTTCTTT	CASSHGEGSEAFF	TRBV5-5	NA	NA	TRBJ1-1
TGCAGCGTTGAAGGGCGGTTGGATAGCAATCAGCCCCAGCATTTT	CSVEGRLDSNQPQHF	TRBV29-1	NA	few	TRBJ1-5
TGTGCCAGCAGCTTAGCGGGACGGGGGACCCAGTACTTC	CASSLAGRGTQYF	TRBV7-9	NA	NA	TRBJ2-5
TGTGCCAGCCAGAGAGCGGGGTATTACGAGCAGTACTTC	CASQRAGYYEQYF	TRBV6-6	TRBD2	many	TRBJ2-7
TGTGCCAGCAGTCCGAGGGACAGCAGTATACTCTACGAGCAGTACTTC	CASSPRDSSILYEQYF	TRBV12-3/TRBV12-4	TRBD1	few	TRBJ2-7
TGTGCCACCAGCAGAGATGGAGTCACAGATACGCAGTATTTT	CATSRDGVTDTQYF	TRBV15	NA	NA	TRBJ2-3
TGTGCCAGCAGCTTAGTGACACGGGAACAAGAGACCCAGTACTTC	CASSLVTREQETQYF	TRBV11-1	NA	many	TRBJ2-5
TGTGCCAGCAGCTCCCGACAGGGGGACACCATATATTTT	CASSSRQGDTIYF	TRBV11-2	TRBD1	few	TRBJ1-3
TGTGCCAGCAGCTATGGTGGGGGTGCTAACTATGGCTACACCTTC	CASSYGGGANYGYTF	TRBV12-3/TRBV12-4	NA	few	TRBJ1-2
TGTGCCACCAGTCTTAGCGGGGGGCGCGAAACCCAGTACTTC	CATSLSGGRETQYF	TRBV24-1	TRBD2	NA	TRBJ2-5
TGCGCCAGCAGTGTCGGGGAGTCACCCCTCCACTTT	CASSVGESPLHF	TRBV5-1	NA	many	TRBJ1-6
TGTGCCAGCATTAGGGACACCTCACCCCTCCACTTT	CASIRDTSPLHF	TRBV2	NA	many	TRBJ1-6
TGCGCCAGCAGTTTCAGTGCAGATACGCAGTATTTT	CASSFSADTQYF	TRBV10-1	NA	NA	TRBJ2-3
TGCAGTGCTAGACTAGCGGGGGCAGTGTATGGCTACACCTTC	CSARLAGAVYGYTF	TRBV20-1	NA	NA	TRBJ1-2
TGTGCCAGCAGCCATCAATCGTTCCAGGGACCTCTTAGCTACGAGCAGTACTTC	CASSHQSFQGPLSYEQYF	TRBV14	NA	few	TRBJ2-7
TGCGCCAGCAGCTGGGGCCGGGACCCCTACGAGCAGTACTTC	CASSWGRDPYEQYF	TRBV5-1	NA	NA	TRBJ2-7
TGTGCCAGGGGATTGAGCTCCTATAATTCACCCCTCCACTTT	CARGLSSYNSPLHF	TRBV25-1	NA	NA	TRBJ1-6
TGTGCCAGCAGAGGCCAGACGAACACCGGGGAGCTGTTTTTT	CASRGQTNTGELFF	TRBV5-8	NA	few	TRBJ2-2
TGTGCCAGCAGCGTGCCTACAGGGTACTATGGCTACACCTTC	CASSVPTGYYGYTF	TRBV5-5	NA	many	TRBJ1-2
TGTGCCAGCAGCTTAGTAGGGGAGGATGGCTACACCTTC	CASSLVGEDGYTF	TRBV13	NA	many	TRBJ1-2
TGCAGCTCTCACCCTGCCAGTATGGTGACAGGGTACTCTCAGCCCCAGCATTTT	CSSHPASMVTGYSQPQHF	TRBV29-1	TRBD1	NA	TRBJ1-5
TGTGCCAGCAGCGGATTAGGACACAACACCGGGGAGCTGTTTTTT	CASSGLGHNTGELFF	TRBV9	NA	few	TRBJ2-2
TGCAGCGTTGAAGATGTTGGAAACACCATATATTTT	CSVEDVGNTIYF	TRBV29-1	NA	few	TRBJ1-3
TGTGCCAGCACCGCCAGGGAGACCGGGGCCAACGTCCTGACTTTC	CASTARETGANVLTF	TRBV27	NA	NA	TRBJ2-6
TGTGCCAGCAGCTTCTTGGTAGCGGGAGCGTACGAGCAGTACTTC	CASSFLVAGAYEQYF	TRBV7-2	TRBD2	many	TRBJ2-7
TGTGCCAGCAGCCAAACCCCGGACCAGCCCCAGCATTTT	CASSQTPDQPQHF	TRBV14	NA	NA	TRBJ1-5
TGTGCCACCCGCACCGGGACAGGGATGACCGGGGAGCTGTTTTTT	CATRTGTGMTGELFF	TRBV24-1	TRBD1	many	TRBJ2-2
TGTGCCAGTAGCTGGACATCGCTCTCCTACGAGCAGTACTTC	CASSWTSLSYEQYF	TRBV19	NA	many	TRBJ2-7
TGCGCCAGCAGTGAGTCCCGGACAGGGGGCGAAAAACTGTTTTTT	CASSESRTGGEKLFF	TRBV10-2	TRBD1	NA	TRBJ1-4
TGCGCCAGCAGCTTGCCACAGGGGGGCTACGAGCAGTACTTC	CASSLPQGGYEQYF	TRBV5-1	TRBD1	many	TRBJ2-7
TGCAGTGCTATAGCGGGTTTCTACGAGCAGTACTTC	CSAIAGFYEQYF	TRBV20-1	TRBD2	many	TRBJ2-7
TGTGCCAGCATCCTAGACAGGATGAACACTGAAGCTTTCTTT	CASILDRMNTEAFF	TRBV12-3/TRBV12-4	NA	few	TRBJ1-1